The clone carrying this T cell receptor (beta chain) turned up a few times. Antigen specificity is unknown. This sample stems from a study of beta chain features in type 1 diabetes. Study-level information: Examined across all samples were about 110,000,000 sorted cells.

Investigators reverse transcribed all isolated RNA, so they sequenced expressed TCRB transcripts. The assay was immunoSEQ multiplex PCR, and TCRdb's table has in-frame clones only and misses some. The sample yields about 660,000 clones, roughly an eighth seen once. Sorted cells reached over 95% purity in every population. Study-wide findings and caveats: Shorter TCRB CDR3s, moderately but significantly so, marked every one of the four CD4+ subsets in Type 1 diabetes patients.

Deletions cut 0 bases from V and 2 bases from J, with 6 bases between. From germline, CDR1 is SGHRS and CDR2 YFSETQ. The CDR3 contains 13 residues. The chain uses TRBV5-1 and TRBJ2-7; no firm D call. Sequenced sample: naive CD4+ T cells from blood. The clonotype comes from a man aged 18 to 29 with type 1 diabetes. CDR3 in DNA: TGCGCCAGCAGCTTGGATTGGCCCTACGAGCAGTACTTC. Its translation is CASSLDWPYEQYF. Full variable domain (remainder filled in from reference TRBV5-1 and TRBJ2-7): KAGVTQTPRYLIKTRGQQVTLSCSPISGHRSVSWYQQTPGQGLQFLFEYFSETQRNKGNFPGRFSGRQFSNSRSEMNVSTLELGDSALYLCASSLDWPYEQYFGPGTRLTVT.